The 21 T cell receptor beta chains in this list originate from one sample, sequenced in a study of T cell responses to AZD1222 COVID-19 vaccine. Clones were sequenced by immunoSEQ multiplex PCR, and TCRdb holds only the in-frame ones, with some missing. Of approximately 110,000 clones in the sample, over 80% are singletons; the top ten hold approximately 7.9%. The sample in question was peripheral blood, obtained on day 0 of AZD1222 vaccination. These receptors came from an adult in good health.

CDR3 nucleotide sequence: TGCGCCAGCAGCCCGTCCCACTTCCGGGACACCCAGTTCTTC. Translated, it gives CASSPSHFRDTQFF. J is TRBJ2-1 and V is TRBV5-1, with TRBD1 as a possible D gene (6 bases). Germline-derived CDR1 and CDR2 are SGHRS and YFSETQ. The CDR3 is made up of 14 amino acids. Trimming removed 4 bases at V and 13 bases at J, with 21 bases between.

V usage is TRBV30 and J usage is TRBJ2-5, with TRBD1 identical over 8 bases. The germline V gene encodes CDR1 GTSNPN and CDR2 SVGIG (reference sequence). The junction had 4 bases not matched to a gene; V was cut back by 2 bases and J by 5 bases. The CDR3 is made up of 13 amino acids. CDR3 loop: CAWSRQGMETQYF. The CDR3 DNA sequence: TGTGCCTGGAGTCGACAGGGGATGGAGACCCAGTACTTC.

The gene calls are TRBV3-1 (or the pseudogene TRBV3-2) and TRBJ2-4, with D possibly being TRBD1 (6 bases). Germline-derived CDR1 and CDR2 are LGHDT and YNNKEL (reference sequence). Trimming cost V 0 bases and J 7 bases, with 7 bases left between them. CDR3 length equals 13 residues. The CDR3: CASSQDRGNIQYF. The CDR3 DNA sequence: TGTGCCAGCAGCCAAGATAGGGGGAACATTCAGTACTTC.

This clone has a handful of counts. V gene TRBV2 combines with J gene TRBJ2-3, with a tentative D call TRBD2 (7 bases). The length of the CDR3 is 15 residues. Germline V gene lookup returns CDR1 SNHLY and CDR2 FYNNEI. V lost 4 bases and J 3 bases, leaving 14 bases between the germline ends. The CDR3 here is CASSGRRGGTDTQYF. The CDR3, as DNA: TGTGCCAGCAGTGGGCGCAGGGGAGGGACAGATACGCAGTATTTT.

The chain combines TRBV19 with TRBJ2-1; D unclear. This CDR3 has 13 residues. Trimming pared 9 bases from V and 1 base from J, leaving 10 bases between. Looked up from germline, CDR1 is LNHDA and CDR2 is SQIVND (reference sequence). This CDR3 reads CASTGLSYNEQFF. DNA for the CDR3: TGTGCCAGCACGGGCCTTTCCTACAATGAGCAGTTCTTC.

The chain's CDR3 is CASSIEGTEAFF. As DNA, the CDR3 is TGTGCCAGTAGTATAGAGGGGACTGAAGCTTTCTTT. The chain joins TRBV19 to TRBJ1-1; D not resolved. V shed 0 bases and J shed 5 bases, with 4 bases lying between them. The CDR3 totals 12 residues. The germline V gene encodes CDR1 LNHDA and CDR2 SQIVND (reference sequence).

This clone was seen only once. This chain's CDR3 is CASRGHGGLYGYTF. The CDR3 region has the DNA TGTGCCAGCAGGGGCCACGGTGGACTCTATGGCTACACCTTC. The gene calls are TRBV27 and TRBJ1-2; no reliable D call. This CDR3 spans 14 amino acids. Per germline, CDR1 MNHEY and CDR2 SMNVEV (reference sequence). V dropped 6 bases and J dropped 4 bases, with 15 bases sitting between them.

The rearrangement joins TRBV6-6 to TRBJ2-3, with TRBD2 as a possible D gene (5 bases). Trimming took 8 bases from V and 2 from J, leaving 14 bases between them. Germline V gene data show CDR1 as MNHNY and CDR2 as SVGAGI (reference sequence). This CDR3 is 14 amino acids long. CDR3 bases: TGTGCCAGCCTACCGGACTCGACCACAGATACGCAGTATTTT. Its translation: CASLPDSTTDTQYF.

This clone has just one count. CDR3 in DNA: TGTGCCAGCAGCCGACAGGCTGGAGATACGCAGTATTTT. Its protein is CASSRQAGDTQYF. The rearrangement joins TRBV6-2 or TRBV6-3 to TRBJ2-3; D possibly corresponds to TRBD1 (6 bases). Germline CDR1 reads MNHEY; CDR2 reads SVGEGT. V shed 6 bases and J shed 5 bases, with 12 bases lying between them. This CDR3 comprises 13 residues.

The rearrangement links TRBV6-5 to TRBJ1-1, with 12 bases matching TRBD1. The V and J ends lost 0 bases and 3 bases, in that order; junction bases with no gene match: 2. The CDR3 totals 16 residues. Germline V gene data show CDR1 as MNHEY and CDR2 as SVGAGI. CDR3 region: CASSYSWDRGHTEAFF. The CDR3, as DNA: TGTGCCAGCAGTTACTCATGGGACAGGGGGCACACTGAAGCTTTCTTT.

The CDR3 protein is CASSSSGHTGEAFF. The CDR3 DNA is TGCGCCAGCAGCTCGTCCGGACATACCGGAGAAGCTTTCTTT. The chain couples TRBV5-1 to TRBJ1-1; weak D call: TRBD1 (5 bases). CDR1 SGHRS and CDR2 YFSETQ come from the germline V gene. Trimming left V 3 bases short and J 8 bases short, with 17 bases between. This CDR3 spans 14 amino acids.

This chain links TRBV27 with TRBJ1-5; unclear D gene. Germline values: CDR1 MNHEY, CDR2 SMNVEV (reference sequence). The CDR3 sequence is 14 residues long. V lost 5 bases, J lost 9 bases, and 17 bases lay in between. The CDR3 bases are TGTGCCAGCAGTCCTATATCCGACACTCGGCCCCAGCATTTT. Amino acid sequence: CASSPISDTRPQHF.

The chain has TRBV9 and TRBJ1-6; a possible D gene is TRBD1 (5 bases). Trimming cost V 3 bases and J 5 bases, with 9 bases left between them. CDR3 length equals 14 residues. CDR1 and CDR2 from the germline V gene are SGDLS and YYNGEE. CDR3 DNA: TGTGCCAGCAGCGAAGGGGTAAATAATTCACCCCTCCACTTT. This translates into CASSEGVNNSPLHF.

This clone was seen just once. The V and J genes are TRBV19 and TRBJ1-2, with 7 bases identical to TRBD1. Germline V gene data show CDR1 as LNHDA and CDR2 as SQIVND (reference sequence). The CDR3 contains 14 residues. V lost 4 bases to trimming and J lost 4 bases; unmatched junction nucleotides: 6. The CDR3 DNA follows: TGTGCCAGTAGTAGTAACAGGGGAAGCTATGGCTACACCTTC. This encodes CASSSNRGSYGYTF.

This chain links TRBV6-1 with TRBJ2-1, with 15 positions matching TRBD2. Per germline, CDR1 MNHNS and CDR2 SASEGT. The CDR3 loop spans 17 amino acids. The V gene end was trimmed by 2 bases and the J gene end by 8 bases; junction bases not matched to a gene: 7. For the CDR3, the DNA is TGTGCCAGCAGTGAACGGACTAGCGGGAGGGCCTGGTATGAGCAGTTCTTC. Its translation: CASSERTSGRAWYEQFF.

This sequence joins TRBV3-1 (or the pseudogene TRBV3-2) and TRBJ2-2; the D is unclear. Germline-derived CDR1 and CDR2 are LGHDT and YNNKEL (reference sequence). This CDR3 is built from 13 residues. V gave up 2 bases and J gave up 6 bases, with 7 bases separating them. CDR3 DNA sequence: TGTGCCAGCAGCCAATGGACGGCCGGGGAGCTGTTTTTT. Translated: CASSQWTAGELFF.

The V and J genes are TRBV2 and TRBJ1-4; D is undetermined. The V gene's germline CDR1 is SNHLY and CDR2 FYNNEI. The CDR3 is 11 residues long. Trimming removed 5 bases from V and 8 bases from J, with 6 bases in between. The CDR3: CASSPREKLFF. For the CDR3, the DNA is TGTGCCAGCAGTCCTAGGGAAAAACTGTTTTTT.

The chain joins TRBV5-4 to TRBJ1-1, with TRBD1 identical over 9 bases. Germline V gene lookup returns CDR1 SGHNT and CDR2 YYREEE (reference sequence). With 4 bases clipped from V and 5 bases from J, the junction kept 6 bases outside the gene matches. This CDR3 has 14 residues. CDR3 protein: CASSKQGAQTEAFF. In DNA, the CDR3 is TGTGCCAGCAGCAAACAGGGGGCGCAGACTGAAGCTTTCTTT.

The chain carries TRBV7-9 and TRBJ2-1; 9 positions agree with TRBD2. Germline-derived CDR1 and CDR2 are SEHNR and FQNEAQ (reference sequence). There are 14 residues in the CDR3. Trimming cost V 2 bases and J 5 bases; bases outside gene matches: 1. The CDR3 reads CASSLWTSDNEQFF. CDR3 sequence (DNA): TGTGCCAGCAGCTTATGGACTAGCGACAATGAGCAGTTCTTC.

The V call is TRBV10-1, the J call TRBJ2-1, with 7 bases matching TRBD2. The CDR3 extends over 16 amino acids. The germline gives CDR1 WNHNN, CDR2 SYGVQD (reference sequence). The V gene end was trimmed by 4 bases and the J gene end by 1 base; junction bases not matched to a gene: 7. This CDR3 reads CASSGIAGRSYNEQFF. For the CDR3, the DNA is TGCGCCAGCAGTGGTATAGCGGGCCGATCCTACAATGAGCAGTTCTTC.

In nucleotides, the CDR3 is TGTGCCAGTAGAACGAACGCCGAGGGACTAGCGGGGGGAAGGGAGACCCAGTACTTC. Translated: CASRTNAEGLAGGRETQYF. The chain is built from TRBV19 and TRBJ2-5, with 15 bases matching TRBD2. Germline CDR1 is LNHDA and CDR2 is SQIVND (reference sequence). The V and J ends lost 6 bases and 5 bases, in that order; junction bases with no gene match: 16. CDR3 length: 19 amino acids.